This T cell receptor beta chain is from a study of long-term antiretroviral therapy in people with HIV. Across the study: The 2015 recommendation for immediate ART came about a decade after the earliest samples. Study-wide findings and caveats: Transplant-donor-level diversity was not reached after ART, though diversity increased.

Cryopreserved PBMC numbered about 0.85-10 million per sample before DNA extraction. This clone showed up just a few times. What it binds is not known. Version v3.0 of the immunoSEQ assay ran at survey level. Each sample aimed for 40,000-50,000 sequenced T-cell genomes. Profiled with immunoSEQ multiplex PCR; TCRdb holds only in-frame clones, not every one. The table shows 20,000 to 25,000 clones, with about 72% occurring only once. The V segment lost 5 bases and the J segment 10 bases; nucleotides outside the gene matches: 8. The CDR3 totals 14 residues. The germline V gene has CDR1 SEHNR and CDR2 FQNEAQ (reference sequence).

The chain recombines TRBV7-9 with TRBJ1-1; 12 positions match TRBD1. This specimen was unsorted PBMCs, taken around 1.7 years before starting antiretroviral therapy. The TCR comes from a woman aged 40 to 50 with HIV. The CDR3 protein is CASSLGTGGDAAFF. CDR3 bases: TGTGCCAGCAGCCTAGGGACAGGGGGCGATGCAGCTTTCTTT.